This T cell receptor beta chain originates from a study of graft-versus-host responses after intestinal transplantation. The method was immunoSEQ multiplex PCR; TCRdb's version includes in-frame clones alone and lacks a portion of them. The table has just under 85,000 clones, less than 95% seen once. As regards this clone: Its matching antigen is unknown.

Germline lookup yields CDR1 SGHKS and CDR2 YYEKEE (reference sequence). The CDR3 covers 11 residues. Trimming left V 2 bases short and J 2 bases short, with 0 bases between. This sequence was found in a human donor who was the organ donor for an intestinal transplant. The input for sequencing was unstimulated CD8+ T cells sorted from spleen or lymph node cells, taken before transplant. The chain carries TRBV5-5 and TRBJ2-3; D not resolved. CDR3 loop: CASSFTDTQYF. The CDR3 nucleotides read TGTGCCAGCAGCTTCACAGATACGCAGTATTTT.